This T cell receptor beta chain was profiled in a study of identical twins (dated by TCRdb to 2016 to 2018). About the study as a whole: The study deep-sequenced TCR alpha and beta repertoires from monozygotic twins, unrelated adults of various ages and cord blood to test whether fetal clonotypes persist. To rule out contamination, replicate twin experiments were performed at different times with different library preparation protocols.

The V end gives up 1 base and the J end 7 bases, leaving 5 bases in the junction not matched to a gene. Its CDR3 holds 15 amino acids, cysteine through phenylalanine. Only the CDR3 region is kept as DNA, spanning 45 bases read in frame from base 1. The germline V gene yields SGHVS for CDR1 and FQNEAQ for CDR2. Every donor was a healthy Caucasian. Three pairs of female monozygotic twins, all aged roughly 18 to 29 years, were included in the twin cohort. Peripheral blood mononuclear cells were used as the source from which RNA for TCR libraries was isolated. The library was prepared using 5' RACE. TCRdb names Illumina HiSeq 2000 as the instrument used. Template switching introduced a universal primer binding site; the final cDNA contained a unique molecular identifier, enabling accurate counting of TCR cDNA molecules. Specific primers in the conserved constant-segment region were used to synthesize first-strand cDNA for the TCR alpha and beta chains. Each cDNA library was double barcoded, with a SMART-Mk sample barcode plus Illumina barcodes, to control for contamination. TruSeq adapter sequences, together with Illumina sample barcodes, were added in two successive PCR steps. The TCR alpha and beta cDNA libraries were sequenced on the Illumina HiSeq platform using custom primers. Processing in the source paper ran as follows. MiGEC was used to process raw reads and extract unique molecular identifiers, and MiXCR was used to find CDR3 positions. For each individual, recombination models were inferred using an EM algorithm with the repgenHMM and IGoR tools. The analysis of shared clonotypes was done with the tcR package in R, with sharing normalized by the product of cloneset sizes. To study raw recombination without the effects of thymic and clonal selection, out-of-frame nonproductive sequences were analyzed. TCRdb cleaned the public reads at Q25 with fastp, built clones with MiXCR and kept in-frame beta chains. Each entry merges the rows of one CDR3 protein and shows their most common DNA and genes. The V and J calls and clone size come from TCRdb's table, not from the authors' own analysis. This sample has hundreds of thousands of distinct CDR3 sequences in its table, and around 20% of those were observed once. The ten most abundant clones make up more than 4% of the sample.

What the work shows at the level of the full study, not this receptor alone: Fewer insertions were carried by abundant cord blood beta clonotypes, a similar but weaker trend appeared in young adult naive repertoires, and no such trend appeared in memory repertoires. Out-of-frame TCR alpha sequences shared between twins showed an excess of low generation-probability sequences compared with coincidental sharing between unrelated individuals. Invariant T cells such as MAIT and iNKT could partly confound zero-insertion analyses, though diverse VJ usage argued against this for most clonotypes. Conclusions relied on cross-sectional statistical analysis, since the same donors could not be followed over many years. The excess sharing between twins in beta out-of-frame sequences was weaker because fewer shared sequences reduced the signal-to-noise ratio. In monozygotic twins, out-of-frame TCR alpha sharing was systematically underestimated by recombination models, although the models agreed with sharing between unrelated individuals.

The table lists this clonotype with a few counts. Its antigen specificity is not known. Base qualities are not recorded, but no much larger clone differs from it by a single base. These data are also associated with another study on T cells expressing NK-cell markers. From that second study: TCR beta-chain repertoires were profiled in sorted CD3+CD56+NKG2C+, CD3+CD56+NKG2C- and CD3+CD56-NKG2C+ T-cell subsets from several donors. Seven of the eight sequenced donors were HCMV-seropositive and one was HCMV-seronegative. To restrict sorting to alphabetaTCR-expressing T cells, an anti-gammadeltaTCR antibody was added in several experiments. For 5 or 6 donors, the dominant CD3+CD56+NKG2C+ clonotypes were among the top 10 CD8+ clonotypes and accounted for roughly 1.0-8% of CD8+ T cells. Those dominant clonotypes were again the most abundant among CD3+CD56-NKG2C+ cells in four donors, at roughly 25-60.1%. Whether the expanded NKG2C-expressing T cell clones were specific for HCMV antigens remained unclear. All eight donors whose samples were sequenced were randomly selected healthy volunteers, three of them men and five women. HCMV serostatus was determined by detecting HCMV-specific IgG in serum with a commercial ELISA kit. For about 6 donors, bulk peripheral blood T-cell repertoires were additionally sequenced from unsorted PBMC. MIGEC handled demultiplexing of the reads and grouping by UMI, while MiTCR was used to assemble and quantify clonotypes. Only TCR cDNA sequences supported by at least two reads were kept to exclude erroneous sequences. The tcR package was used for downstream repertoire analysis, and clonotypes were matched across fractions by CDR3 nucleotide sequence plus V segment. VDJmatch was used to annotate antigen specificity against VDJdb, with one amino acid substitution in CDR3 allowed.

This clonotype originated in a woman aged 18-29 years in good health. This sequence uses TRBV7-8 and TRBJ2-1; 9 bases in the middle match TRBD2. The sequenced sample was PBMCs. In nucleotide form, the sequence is TGTGCCAGCAGCTTAGGGCGGGGGGGTCGTAATGAGCAGTTCTTC. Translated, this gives CASSLGRGGRNEQFF.